This T cell receptor (beta chain) stems from a study of T-cell reconstitution after alpha-beta-depleted transplantation in children. Study-level findings and limits: Most T-cell counts and diversity one year after the transplant came from T cells that were newly produced. Approximately two months post-transplant, alpha-beta T cells reportedly originated from several hundred expanded graft clones.

Using unique molecular identifiers, the investigators prepared the TCRbeta library. TCRdb re-analysed the PCR reads in MiXCR, keeping a single row per CDR3 protein. Of 700,000 or so distinct CDR3 sequences in the sample, about 12% were seen once. Only a few counts were recorded for this clonotype. Its specificity is unknown. The CDR3 extends over 12 amino acids. Germline V gene sequence: CDR1 SQVTM, CDR2 ANQGSEA. The ends were cut back, 8 bases at V and 4 bases at J, with 11 bases in the middle. The chain carries TRBV29-1 and TRBJ1-4; no firm D call. This clonotype originated in a girl aged 2 to 9 with congenital amegakaryocytic thrombocytopenia, due to receive a stem cell transplant. The specimen was PBMCs, collected before TCRalphabeta/CD19-depleted stem cell transplant. This CDR3 reads CSPAGSNEKLFF. The CDR3 DNA follows: TGCAGCCCGGCGGGGAGTAATGAAAAACTGTTTTTT.